The T cell receptor (beta chain) described here comes from a study of chemoradiotherapy in HPV16-positive cancers. With regard to this clone: Its antigen is unidentified.

Unmatched junction bases numbered 5, after V lost 3 bases and J lost 10 bases. This CDR3 comprises 12 residues. Germline lookup yields CDR1 SGHTA and CDR2 FQGNSA. Profiling relied on immunoSEQ multiplex PCR, and the TCRdb table lists in-frame clones only, not all of them. The repertoire has tens of thousands of clones, roughly 86% of them found once; the top ten carry around 4.4%. Broader study findings: Only a couple of HPV16-positive patients supplied the functional HPV-specificity definition. HPV-responsive T-cell expansion during chemoradiotherapy was linked to improved recurrence-free survival in HPV16-positive patients. Non-HPV-specific T cells did not expand in tumors during treatment, whereas candidate HPV-specific clones and E7-related motifs did.

The specimen comprised blood, sampled from a patient who underwent chemoradiotherapy. This sequence originates from a human donor with HPV-associated anogenital cancer. The chain couples TRBV7-2 to TRBJ1-2; 7 bases align to TRBD1. This CDR3 reads CASSLEDRPYTF. The CDR3 bases are TGTGCCAGCAGCTTGGAGGACAGGCCCTACACCTTC.